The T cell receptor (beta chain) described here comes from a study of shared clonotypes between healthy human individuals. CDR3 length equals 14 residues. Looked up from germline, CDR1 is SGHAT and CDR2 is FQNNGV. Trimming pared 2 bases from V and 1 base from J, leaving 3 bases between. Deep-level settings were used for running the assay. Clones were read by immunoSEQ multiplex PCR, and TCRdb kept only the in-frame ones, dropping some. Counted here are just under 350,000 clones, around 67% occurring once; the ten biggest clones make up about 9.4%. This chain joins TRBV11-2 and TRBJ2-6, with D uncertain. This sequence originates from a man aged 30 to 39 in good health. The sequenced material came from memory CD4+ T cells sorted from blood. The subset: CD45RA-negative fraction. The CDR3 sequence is CASSLQSGANVLTF. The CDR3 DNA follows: TGTGCCAGCAGCTTACAGTCTGGGGCCAACGTCCTGACTTTC.